This T cell receptor (beta chain) was recorded in a study of blood T cell repertoires in COVID-19. Whole-study context: From T cells, B-cell-depleted T cells, or PBMCs came the material, which was cDNA or gDNA.

Followed longitudinally, the Seattle patients had been enrolled during active infection. Produced via immunoSEQ multiplex PCR; TCRdb's table is partial and in-frame only. The table has approximately 110,000 clones, around 83% seen once. The V segment lost 4 bases and the J segment 7 bases; nucleotides outside the gene matches: 16. CDR1 is SGDLS and CDR2 is YYNGEE in the germline V gene. The CDR3 consists of 16 residues. Sequencing was carried out using peripheral blood. V usage is TRBV9 and J usage is TRBJ1-2; 7 nucleotides line up with TRBD1. This TCR derives from a woman aged 80 or over with COVID-19, enrolled during active disease. The CDR3 region has the DNA TGTGCCAGCAGCCCCCGGACAGGATCTTGGATCCGTGGCTACACCTTC. It encodes CASSPRTGSWIRGYTF.